These T cell receptor beta chains were read from a single sample in a study of regulatory T cells in long-lasting Graves disease. Each CDR3 protein gets one entry after TCRdb re-called the multiplex PCR reads with MiXCR. The sample includes a few hundred thousand distinct CDR3 sequences, 20% to 25% of them seen just once. The sequenced sample was peripheral blood mononuclear cells (PBMCs), obtained when the disease was refractory, from a patient treated with antithyroid drugs. The receptors shown here come from a woman aged 40-49 years with Graves disease. CDR3s include the opening cysteine and the closing phenylalanine or tryptophan. The order of the fields is D gene, V gene, clone size, J gene, CDR3 protein, CDR3 DNA. D genes are given only for firm matches. Size tells how often a clone was seen (once, few, many) or the class of an expanded clone, and some rows leave it out.

d_call: TRBD2
v_call: TRBV7-9
clone_size: NA
j_call: TRBJ2-5
cdr3_aa: CASSSATSRLQETQYF
cdr3_nt: TGTGCCAGCAGCTCGGCGACTAGCAGATTACAAGAGACCCAGTACTTC

d_call: NA
v_call: TRBV6-5
clone_size: many
j_call: TRBJ2-7
cdr3_aa: CASSYSPMGYGYEQYF
cdr3_nt: TGTGCCAGCAGTTACTCCCCAATGGGGTACGGCTACGAGCAGTACTTC

d_call: TRBD2
v_call: TRBV30
clone_size: NA
j_call: TRBJ2-5
cdr3_aa: CAWSLGGGSETQYF
cdr3_nt: TGTGCCTGGAGCCTCGGGGGAGGGAGTGAGACCCAGTACTTC

d_call: TRBD1
v_call: TRBV7-2
clone_size: few
j_call: TRBJ1-1
cdr3_aa: CASSPRTGLRNTEAFF
cdr3_nt: TGTGCCAGCAGCCCCCGGACAGGGTTGAGGAACACTGAAGCTTTCTTT

d_call: NA
v_call: TRBV2
clone_size: many
j_call: TRBJ2-2
cdr3_aa: CASSVGRLNTGELFF
cdr3_nt: TGTGCCAGCAGTGTTGGTAGGCTGAACACCGGGGAGCTGTTTTTT

d_call: NA
v_call: TRBV6-1
clone_size: few
j_call: TRBJ1-3
cdr3_aa: CASIFAVLSGNTIYF
cdr3_nt: TGTGCCAGCATCTTTGCGGTCCTCTCTGGAAACACCATATATTTT

d_call: NA
v_call: TRBV28
clone_size: many
j_call: TRBJ2-7
cdr3_aa: CASSSPGEGREQYF
cdr3_nt: TGTGCCAGCAGTTCCCCCGGTGAGGGGCGCGAGCAGTACTTC

d_call: NA
v_call: TRBV16
clone_size: few
j_call: TRBJ1-2
cdr3_aa: CASSQSIRVGGVNYGYTF
cdr3_nt: TGTGCCAGCAGCCAATCCATCAGGGTCGGAGGAGTTAACTATGGCTACACCTTC

d_call: TRBD2
v_call: TRBV28
clone_size: NA
j_call: TRBJ2-3
cdr3_aa: CASRLAGAKDTQYF
cdr3_nt: TGTGCCAGCAGACTAGCGGGAGCTAAAGATACGCAGTATTTT

d_call: NA
v_call: TRBV3-1
clone_size: NA
j_call: TRBJ2-5
cdr3_aa: CASSQITGAYKETQYF
cdr3_nt: TGTGCCAGCAGCCAGATAACGGGAGCCTACAAAGAGACCCAGTACTTC

d_call: TRBD2
v_call: TRBV7-3
clone_size: NA
j_call: TRBJ2-7
cdr3_aa: CASSSTSGSEQYF
cdr3_nt: TGTGCCAGCAGCTCGACTAGCGGGAGCGAGCAGTACTTC

d_call: TRBD1
v_call: TRBV11-1
clone_size: few
j_call: TRBJ2-3
cdr3_aa: CASSLGTGLTDTQYF
cdr3_nt: TGTGCCAGCAGCTTGGGGACAGGGTTGACAGATACGCAGTATTTT

d_call: NA
v_call: TRBV6-1
clone_size: many
j_call: TRBJ1-5
cdr3_aa: CASNPREPQPQHF
cdr3_nt: TGTGCCAGCAACCCTAGGGAACCCCAGCCCCAGCATTTT

d_call: NA
v_call: TRBV19
clone_size: few
j_call: TRBJ2-5
cdr3_aa: CASSGQTQYF
cdr3_nt: TGTGCCAGTAGTGGACAGACCCAGTACTTC

d_call: NA
v_call: TRBV2
clone_size: many
j_call: TRBJ2-2
cdr3_aa: CAINDPRDTGELFF
cdr3_nt: TGTGCCATCAACGACCCCCGAGACACCGGGGAGCTGTTTTTT

d_call: NA
v_call: TRBV10-1
clone_size: few
j_call: TRBJ2-2
cdr3_aa: CAAQAGMNTGELFF
cdr3_nt: TGCGCGGCACAAGCGGGCATGAACACCGGGGAGCTGTTTTTT

d_call: TRBD1
v_call: TRBV12-3/TRBV12-4
clone_size: many
j_call: TRBJ1-6
cdr3_aa: CASRRQGVRFYSPLHF
cdr3_nt: TGTGCCAGCAGGCGACAGGGGGTGCGGTTCTACTCACCCCTCCACTTT

d_call: NA
v_call: TRBV28
clone_size: NA
j_call: TRBJ1-2
cdr3_aa: CASSPFRTDLYGYTF
cdr3_nt: TGTGCCAGCAGTCCATTCCGGACAGACCTCTATGGCTACACCTTC

d_call: NA
v_call: TRBV4-1
clone_size: few
j_call: TRBJ1-1
cdr3_aa: CASSQGLRDTEAFF
cdr3_nt: TGCGCCAGCAGCCAAGGACTTCGAGACACTGAAGCTTTCTTT

d_call: NA
v_call: TRBV19
clone_size: NA
j_call: TRBJ1-5
cdr3_aa: CASSRGHSNQPQHF
cdr3_nt: TGTGCCAGTTCGCGGGGACATAGCAATCAGCCCCAGCATTTT

d_call: TRBD1
v_call: TRBV12-3/TRBV12-4
clone_size: many
j_call: TRBJ2-5
cdr3_aa: CASSLSQGEETQYF
cdr3_nt: TGTGCCAGCAGTTTATCTCAGGGGGAAGAGACCCAGTACTTC

d_call: NA
v_call: TRBV11-1
clone_size: many
j_call: TRBJ2-7
cdr3_aa: CASSAKHYEQYF
cdr3_nt: TGTGCCAGCAGCGCGAAACACTACGAGCAGTACTTC

d_call: NA
v_call: TRBV29-1
clone_size: many
j_call: TRBJ2-5
cdr3_aa: CSVGPILKETQYF
cdr3_nt: TGCAGCGTTGGGCCTATATTGAAAGAGACCCAGTACTTC

d_call: NA
v_call: TRBV13
clone_size: NA
j_call: TRBJ1-2
cdr3_aa: CASSFSPGLPGTF
cdr3_nt: TGTGCCAGCAGCTTCTCACCGGGACTCCCTGGCACCTTC

d_call: TRBD2
v_call: TRBV7-2
clone_size: NA
j_call: TRBJ2-7
cdr3_aa: CASSLGNGLAHYEQYF
cdr3_nt: TGTGCCAGCAGCTTGGGCAACGGACTAGCGCACTACGAGCAGTACTTC

d_call: TRBD1
v_call: TRBV12-5
clone_size: many
j_call: TRBJ2-5
cdr3_aa: CASATGQDRETQYF
cdr3_nt: TGTGCTAGTGCTACGGGACAGGATAGGGAGACCCAGTACTTC

d_call: TRBD2
v_call: TRBV28
clone_size: few
j_call: TRBJ2-7
cdr3_aa: CASGYSTGLEDEQYF
cdr3_nt: TGTGCCAGCGGTTATTCTACGGGACTAGAGGACGAGCAGTACTTC

d_call: TRBD1
v_call: TRBV19
clone_size: NA
j_call: TRBJ1-1
cdr3_aa: CASETGGLITEAFF
cdr3_nt: TGTGCCAGTGAAACAGGGGGCTTGATCACTGAAGCTTTCTTT

d_call: TRBD1
v_call: TRBV28
clone_size: NA
j_call: TRBJ2-7
cdr3_aa: CASGLGTGYEQHF
cdr3_nt: TGTGCCAGCGGACTCGGGACAGGATACGAGCAGCACTTC

d_call: NA
v_call: TRBV20-1
clone_size: few
j_call: TRBJ2-3
cdr3_aa: CSATERTSLTDTQYF
cdr3_nt: TGCAGTGCAACTGAGAGGACTTCTTTGACAGATACGCAGTATTTT

d_call: NA
v_call: TRBV7-6
clone_size: NA
j_call: TRBJ1-1
cdr3_aa: CASSLYEVQGRGTEAFF
cdr3_nt: TGTGCCAGCAGCTTATACGAGGTGCAGGGGAGAGGCACTGAAGCTTTCTTT

d_call: NA
v_call: TRBV28
clone_size: many
j_call: TRBJ1-2
cdr3_aa: CASSISGPYGYTF
cdr3_nt: TGTGCCAGCAGCATTAGCGGGCCTTATGGCTACACCTTC

d_call: TRBD2
v_call: TRBV12-3/TRBV12-4
clone_size: NA
j_call: TRBJ2-7
cdr3_aa: CASSRGTSVYYEQYF
cdr3_nt: TGTGCCAGCAGCCGCGGGACTAGCGTGTACTACGAGCAGTACTTC

d_call: TRBD2
v_call: TRBV2
clone_size: NA
j_call: TRBJ2-1
cdr3_aa: CASSQGASGRGEQFF
cdr3_nt: TGTGCCAGCAGCCAAGGGGCTAGCGGGAGGGGAGAGCAGTTCTTC

d_call: NA
v_call: TRBV11-2
clone_size: few
j_call: TRBJ2-3
cdr3_aa: CASSLRGSHPDTQYF
cdr3_nt: TGTGCCAGCAGCTTACGAGGGAGTCACCCAGATACGCAGTATTTT

d_call: NA
v_call: TRBV2
clone_size: many
j_call: TRBJ1-5
cdr3_aa: CASSVDRQPQHF
cdr3_nt: TGTGCCAGCAGTGTTGACCGTCAGCCCCAGCATTTT

d_call: NA
v_call: TRBV2
clone_size: many
j_call: TRBJ2-7
cdr3_aa: CASSTGRSVYEQYF
cdr3_nt: TGTGCCAGCAGTACCGGACGGAGCGTCTACGAGCAGTACTTC

d_call: NA
v_call: TRBV2
clone_size: many
j_call: TRBJ1-5
cdr3_aa: CASSSEGINNQPQHF
cdr3_nt: TGTGCCAGCAGCTCCGAGGGCATAAACAATCAGCCCCAGCATTTT

d_call: NA
v_call: TRBV11-3
clone_size: NA
j_call: TRBJ2-1
cdr3_aa: CASSFGDVGGTYNEQFF
cdr3_nt: TGTGCCAGCAGCTTCGGTGATGTGGGAGGTACCTACAATGAGCAGTTCTTC

d_call: NA
v_call: TRBV28
clone_size: many
j_call: TRBJ1-4
cdr3_aa: CASVDGGATNEKLFF
cdr3_nt: TGTGCCAGCGTGGACGGGGGTGCAACTAATGAAAAACTGTTTTTT

d_call: TRBD2
v_call: TRBV2
clone_size: NA
j_call: TRBJ2-3
cdr3_aa: CASSPGLAGTTDTQYF
cdr3_nt: TGTGCCAGCAGTCCGGGACTAGCGGGAACCACAGATACGCAGTATTTT

d_call: NA
v_call: TRBV29-1
clone_size: few
j_call: TRBJ2-7
cdr3_aa: CSVAGLKYF
cdr3_nt: TGCAGCGTTGCTGGGTTGAAGTACTTC

d_call: NA
v_call: TRBV11-2
clone_size: NA
j_call: TRBJ1-5
cdr3_aa: CASSLDITGGYGYSNQPQHF
cdr3_nt: TGTGCCAGCAGCTTAGACATAACCGGGGGTTACGGATATAGCAATCAGCCCCAGCATTTT

d_call: TRBD1
v_call: TRBV2
clone_size: many
j_call: TRBJ2-7
cdr3_aa: CAGRDRHIYEQYF
cdr3_nt: TGTGCCGGCCGGGACAGGCATATTTACGAGCAGTACTTC

d_call: NA
v_call: TRBV4-1
clone_size: NA
j_call: TRBJ1-1
cdr3_aa: CASSQVLGVITEAFF
cdr3_nt: TGCGCCAGCAGCCAAGTCTTAGGGGTAATCACTGAAGCTTTCTTT

d_call: NA
v_call: TRBV12-3/TRBV12-4
clone_size: many
j_call: TRBJ1-1
cdr3_aa: CASLSSLGAFF
cdr3_nt: TGTGCCAGCCTATCGTCACTGGGAGCTTTCTTT

d_call: NA
v_call: TRBV2
clone_size: many
j_call: TRBJ1-3
cdr3_aa: CASKAGLSGNTIYF
cdr3_nt: TGTGCCAGCAAGGCAGGGCTGTCTGGAAACACCATATATTTT

d_call: TRBD2
v_call: TRBV20-1
clone_size: few
j_call: TRBJ2-7
cdr3_aa: CSATLAGLNDEQYF
cdr3_nt: TGCAGTGCTACTCTAGCGGGATTGAATGACGAGCAGTACTTC

d_call: NA
v_call: TRBV5-1
clone_size: NA
j_call: TRBJ2-7
cdr3_aa: CASSLDRTAYEQYF
cdr3_nt: TGCGCCAGCAGCTTGGATCGGACAGCCTACGAGCAGTACTTC

d_call: NA
v_call: TRBV14
clone_size: few
j_call: TRBJ2-5
cdr3_aa: CASSQAGWTQYF
cdr3_nt: TGTGCCAGCAGCCAGGCCGGGTGGACCCAGTACTTC